This T cell receptor beta chain was sequenced in a study of T-cell memory formation after mild COVID-19 listed by TCRdb under 2021. About the study as a whole: TCR sequence clusters from the two donors were largely donor specific. T-cell clones expanding and contracting after mild COVID-19 in two donors were tracked by longitudinal TCRalpha and TCRbeta repertoire sequencing. Two young, previously healthy adult volunteers, one female and one male, were included in the cohort. Study-wide conclusions, independent of this receptor: The second-wave clones that peaked on day 37 were not confirmed to be SARS-CoV-2 specific. The study included only a couple of mild cases, and larger cohorts that include severe cases with pre-infection samples were judged to be necessary. Contracting CD4+ clones appeared mostly in the CM and EM memory subsets, whereas CD8+ clones were enriched in EMRA. From day 15 to 85, contracting clones showed balanced CD4/CD8 phenotypes, whereas a second wave of clones that expanded from day 15 to 37 leaned towards CD4+. Some responding clones were detected in pre-infection memory, suggesting pre-existing cross-reactive memory T cells joined the SARS-CoV-2 response.

The listed sequencing device is Illumina NovaSeq 6000. cDNA libraries for TCRalpha and TCRbeta were prepared by 5'RACE using constant-segment primers, with sample barcodes and unique molecular identifiers added. RNA was extracted from every sample with Trizol reagent. Amplification of the libraries took two PCR steps, and the second step added a second sample barcode plus Illumina TruSeq adapters. The libraries were sequenced on an Illumina NovaSeq using 2 x 150 bp paired-end reads. The paper's processing steps were these. Demultiplexing of reads and collapsing into UMI-guided consensus sequences were performed with migec v1.2.7. With mixcr v2.1.11, UMI consensuses were aligned to TRA and TRB V and J templates and assembled into clonotypes. A clonotype was counted as expanded or contracted only if both edgeR and NoisET called the change significant, with noise models trained on biological replicates. For edgeR calls, a false discovery rate-adjusted p below 0.01 and a log2 fold-change threshold of 1 were applied. As an exploratory analysis of dynamics, max-normalized trajectories of the 1000 most abundant clonotypes were examined by PCA with hierarchical clustering. The CD4 or CD8 phenotype of responding clones was assigned using the separately sequenced CD4+ and CD8+ repertoires. The public sequencing data were trimmed at Q25 with fastp and processed into clonotypes with MiXCR by TCRdb, which kept only in-frame beta chains. Every entry covers one CDR3 protein and lists the most common genes and DNA from its rows. In this record, the V and J calls reflect TCRdb's handling and not the investigators' own analysis. This sample has roughly 240,000 distinct CDR3 sequences in its table, and 15% to 20% of those were observed once. The top ten clones comprise roughly 22% of the sample.

Ficoll-Paque density gradient centrifugation was the method used to isolate PBMCs. The germline V gene encodes CDR1 SGHNT and CDR2 YYREEE (reference sequence). V loses 2 bases, J loses 2 bases, and the germline ends lie 19 bases apart. From the cysteine up to the phenylalanine, the CDR3 has a length of 17 residues. The entry retains the CDR3 DNA only, 51 bases that are in frame from base 1. Regarding this clonotype: Which antigen it targets is not known. Per-nucleotide qualities are absent, and no much larger clonotype sits a single base away.

The chain uses TRBV5-4 and TRBJ2-5; the D gene cannot be named for sure. The clonotype was recovered from a man in his late teens or twenties who had mild COVID-19 (a few samples of this study predate the infection). The sample titles of this study are shuffled in the database, so cell type and time point are left out; the donor was told from shared clones. Sequencing was performed on PBMCs or a T cell subset sorted from them (not recorded which). The CDR3 region has the sequence CASSLGLTRLWQETQYF. The DNA sequence follows: TGTGCCAGCAGCTTAGGCCTGACACGTCTCTGGCAAGAGACCCAGTACTTC.